This T cell receptor (beta chain) was recorded in a study of T cell responses to AZD1222 COVID-19 vaccine. The germline gives CDR1 SGHTA, CDR2 FQGNSA. Between the trimmed V and J ends, which lost 5 bases and 2 bases, there was a span of 9 bases. The CDR3 covers 13 residues. Study observations and caveats: White British ancestry dominated among donors, who included more females, and clonal diversity was possibly underestimated. Only five to seven individuals given AZD1222 were seropositive at baseline. At 160-218 and 743-854, vaccine-associated CD4 TCRs were dominant, and they spanned spike.

TCRdb's copy holds only in-frame clones and misses some; the assay was immunoSEQ multiplex PCR. The sample shows 130,000 or so clones, approximately 85% of them seen only once. Concerning this clone: Its target is not known.

The rearrangement joins TRBV7-2 to TRBJ2-5; D gene uncertain. The sample here was peripheral blood, taken 28 days after the second dose of the MenACWY control vaccine. The receptor's source is an adult who received the MenACWY meningococcal vaccine as a control. The CDR3 loop is CASSLGRQETQYF. The DNA of the CDR3 is TGTGCCAGCAGCCTCGGTCGGCAAGAGACCCAGTACTTC.